The sequence of this T cell receptor (beta chain) was determined in a study of response to subunit inactivated influenza vaccine. There are 16 residues in the CDR3. V was pared by 2 bases and J by 0 bases, with 4 bases of the junction left unmatched. Germline V gene data show CDR1 as LNHNV and CDR2 as YYDKDF (reference sequence). Study-level findings and limits: The authors put forward the suggestion that each seasonal influenza vaccination may bring in only a limited number of new T cells.

Each CDR3 protein gets one entry after TCRdb re-called the RT-PCR reads with MiXCR. The table lists roughly 710,000 distinct CDR3 sequences, 11% to 15% of them singletons. This clonotype was picked up a small number of times. Its antigen is unknown. This chain joins TRBV15 and TRBJ2-3; 8 bases match TRBD2. The sequence was collected from a man aged 45-65 years who received an inactivated influenza vaccine. The specimen comprised PBMCs from blood, sampled about 14 days before vaccination. CDR3 protein: CATSRSPGGSTDTQYF. CDR3 nucleotides: TGTGCCACCAGCAGATCCCCGGGGGGGAGCACAGATACGCAGTATTTT.